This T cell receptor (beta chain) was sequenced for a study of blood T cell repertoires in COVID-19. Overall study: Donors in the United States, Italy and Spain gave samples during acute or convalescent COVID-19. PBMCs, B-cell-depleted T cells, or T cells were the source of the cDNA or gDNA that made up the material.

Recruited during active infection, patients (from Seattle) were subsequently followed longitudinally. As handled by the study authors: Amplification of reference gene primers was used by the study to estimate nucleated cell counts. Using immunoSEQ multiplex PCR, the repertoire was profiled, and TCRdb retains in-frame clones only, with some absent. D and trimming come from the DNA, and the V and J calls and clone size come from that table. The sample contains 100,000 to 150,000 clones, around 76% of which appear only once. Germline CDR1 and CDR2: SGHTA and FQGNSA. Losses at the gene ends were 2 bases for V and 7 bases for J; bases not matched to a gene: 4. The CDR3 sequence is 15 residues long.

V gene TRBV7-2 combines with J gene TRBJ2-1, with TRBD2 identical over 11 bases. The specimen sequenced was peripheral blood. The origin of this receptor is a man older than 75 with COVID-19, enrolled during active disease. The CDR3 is CASSLTSGSGNEQFF. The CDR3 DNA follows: TGTGCCAGCAGCTTAACTAGCGGGAGTGGTAATGAGCAGTTCTTC.